This paragraph reports one T cell receptor (beta chain). The sample is drawn from a study of blood T cell repertoires in COVID-19. About the research overall: Acute and convalescent COVID-19 samples came from the United States, Italy and Spain. Nucleic acid was either cDNA or gDNA, and it came from T cells, B-cell-depleted T cells, or PBMCs.

In the study's own analysis: Amplification from reference gene primers served as the basis for estimated nucleated cell counts. The data were produced by immunoSEQ multiplex PCR, yet TCRdb's version contains in-frame clones alone and is incomplete. The DNA was the basis for D and trimming; V, J and clone size are from that table. The repertoire holds 200,000 or so clones, with 83% as singletons. Per germline, CDR1 SGHVS and CDR2 FQNEAQ. The V gene end was trimmed by 5 bases and the J gene end by 0 bases; junction bases not matched to a gene: 8. This CDR3 spans 18 amino acids. The receptor was derived from a woman between 40 and 55 years old with acute or convalescent COVID-19. This chain connects TRBV7-8 to TRBJ2-3; TRBD2 aligns across 13 bases. Sequencing input: peripheral blood. DNA for the CDR3: TGTGCCAGCAGCCCCCGGACTAGCGGGGGTACTAGCACAGATACGCAGTATTTT. It is translated as CASSPRTSGGTSTDTQYF. The whole variable domain, remainder taken from reference TRBV7-8 and TRBJ2-3, is GAGVSQSPRYKVAKRGQDVALRCDPISGHVSLFWYQQALGQGPEFLTYFQNEAQLDKSGLPSDRFFAERPEGSVSTLKIQRTQQEDSAVYLCASSPRTSGGTSTDTQYFGPGTRLTVL.